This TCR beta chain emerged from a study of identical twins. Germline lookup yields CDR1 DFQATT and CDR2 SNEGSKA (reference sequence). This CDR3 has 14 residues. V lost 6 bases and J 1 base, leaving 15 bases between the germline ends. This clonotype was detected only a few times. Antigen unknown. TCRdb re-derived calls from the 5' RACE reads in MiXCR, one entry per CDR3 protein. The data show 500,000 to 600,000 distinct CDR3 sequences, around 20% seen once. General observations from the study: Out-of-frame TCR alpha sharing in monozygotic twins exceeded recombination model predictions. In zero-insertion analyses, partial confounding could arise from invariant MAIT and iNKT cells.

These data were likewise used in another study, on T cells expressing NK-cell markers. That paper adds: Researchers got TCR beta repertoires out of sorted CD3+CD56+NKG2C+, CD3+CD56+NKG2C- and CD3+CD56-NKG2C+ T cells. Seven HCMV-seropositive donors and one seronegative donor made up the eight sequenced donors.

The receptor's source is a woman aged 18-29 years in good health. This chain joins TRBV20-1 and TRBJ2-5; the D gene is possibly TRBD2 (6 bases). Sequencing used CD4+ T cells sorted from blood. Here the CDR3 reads CSATLRAGQETQYF. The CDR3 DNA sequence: TGCAGTGCCACCCTGCGAGCGGGCCAAGAGACCCAGTACTTC.